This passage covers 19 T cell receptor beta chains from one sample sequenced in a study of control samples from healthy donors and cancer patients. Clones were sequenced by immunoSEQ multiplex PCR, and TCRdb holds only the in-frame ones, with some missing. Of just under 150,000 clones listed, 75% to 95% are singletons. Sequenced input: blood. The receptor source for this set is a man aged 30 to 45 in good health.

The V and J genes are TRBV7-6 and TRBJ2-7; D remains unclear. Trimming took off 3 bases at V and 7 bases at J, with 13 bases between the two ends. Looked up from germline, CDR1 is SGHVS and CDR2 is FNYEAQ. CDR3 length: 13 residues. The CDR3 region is CASSFPGVYEQYF. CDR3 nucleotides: TGTGCCAGCAGCTTCCCCGGAGTTTATGAGCAGTACTTC.

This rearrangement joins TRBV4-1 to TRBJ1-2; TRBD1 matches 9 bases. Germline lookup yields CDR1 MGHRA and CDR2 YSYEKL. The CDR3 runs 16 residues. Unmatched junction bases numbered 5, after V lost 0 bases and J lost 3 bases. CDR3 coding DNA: TGCGCCAGCAGCCAAGATACAGGGGGCGCTTACTATGGCTACACCTTC. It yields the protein CASSQDTGGAYYGYTF.

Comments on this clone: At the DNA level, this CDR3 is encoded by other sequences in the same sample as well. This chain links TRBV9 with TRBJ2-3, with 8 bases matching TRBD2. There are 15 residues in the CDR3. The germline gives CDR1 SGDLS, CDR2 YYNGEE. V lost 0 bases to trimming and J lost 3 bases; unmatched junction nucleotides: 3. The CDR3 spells CASSVVSGGTDTQYF. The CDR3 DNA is TGTGCCAGCAGCGTAGTAAGCGGGGGAACAGATACGCAGTATTTT. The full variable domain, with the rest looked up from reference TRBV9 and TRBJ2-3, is DSGVTQTPKHLITATGQRVTLRCSPRSGDLSVYWYQQSLDQGLQFLIQYYNGEERAKGNILERFSAQQFPDLHSELNLSSLELGDSALYFCASSVVSGGTDTQYFGPGTRLTVL.

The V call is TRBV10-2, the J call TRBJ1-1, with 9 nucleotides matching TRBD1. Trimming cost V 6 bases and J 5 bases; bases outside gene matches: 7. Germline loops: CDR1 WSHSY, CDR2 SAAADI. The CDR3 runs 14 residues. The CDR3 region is CASSSGTGKTEAFF. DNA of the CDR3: TGCGCCAGCAGCTCCGGGACAGGGAAGACTGAAGCTTTCTTT.

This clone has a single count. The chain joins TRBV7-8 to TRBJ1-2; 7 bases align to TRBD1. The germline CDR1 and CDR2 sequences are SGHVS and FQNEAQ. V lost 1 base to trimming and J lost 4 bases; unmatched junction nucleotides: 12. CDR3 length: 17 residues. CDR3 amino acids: CASSLVGRGTVGYGYTF. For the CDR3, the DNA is TGTGCCAGCAGCTTAGTAGGCAGGGGGACAGTAGGCTATGGCTACACCTTC. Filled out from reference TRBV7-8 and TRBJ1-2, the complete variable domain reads GAGVSQSPRYKVAKRGQDVALRCDPISGHVSLFWYQQALGQGPEFLTYFQNEAQLDKSGLPSDRFFAERPEGSVSTLKIQRTQQEDSAVYLCASSLVGRGTVGYGYTFGSGTRLTVV.

The CDR3 protein is CASGLKNTGELFF. The DNA for the CDR3 is TGTGCTAGTGGTTTGAAGAACACCGGGGAGCTGTTTTTT. The chain employs TRBV12-5 and TRBJ2-2; no definite D call. This CDR3 contains 13 residues. V lost 2 bases, J lost 1 base, and 2 bases lay in between. Germline V gene lookup returns CDR1 LGHNT and CDR2 FRNRAP.

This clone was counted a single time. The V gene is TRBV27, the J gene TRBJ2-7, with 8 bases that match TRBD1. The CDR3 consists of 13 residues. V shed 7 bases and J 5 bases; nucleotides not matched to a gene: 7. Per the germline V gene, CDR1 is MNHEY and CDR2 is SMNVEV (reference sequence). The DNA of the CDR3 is TGTGCCAGCATAGGACAGGGTGGAAACGAGCAGTACTTC. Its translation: CASIGQGGNEQYF.

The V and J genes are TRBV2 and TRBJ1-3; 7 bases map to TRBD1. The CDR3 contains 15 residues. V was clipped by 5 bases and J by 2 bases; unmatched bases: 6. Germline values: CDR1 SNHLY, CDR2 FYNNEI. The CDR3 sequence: CASSISGTAGNTIYF. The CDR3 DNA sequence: TGTGCCAGCAGTATTTCCGGGACAGCTGGAAACACCATATATTTT. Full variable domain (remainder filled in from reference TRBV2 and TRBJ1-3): EPEVTQTPSHQVTQMGQEVILRCVPISNHLYFYWYRQILGQKVEFLVSFYNNEISEKSEIFDDQFSVERPDGSNFTLKIRSTKLEDSAMYFCASSISGTAGNTIYFGEGSWLTVV.

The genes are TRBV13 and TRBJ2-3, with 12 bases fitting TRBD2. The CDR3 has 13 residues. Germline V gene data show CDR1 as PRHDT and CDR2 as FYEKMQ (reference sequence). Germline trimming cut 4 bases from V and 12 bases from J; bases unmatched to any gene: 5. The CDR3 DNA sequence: TGTGCCAGCAGCTCCAGACTAGCGGGGGACCAGTATTTT. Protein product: CASSSRLAGDQYF.

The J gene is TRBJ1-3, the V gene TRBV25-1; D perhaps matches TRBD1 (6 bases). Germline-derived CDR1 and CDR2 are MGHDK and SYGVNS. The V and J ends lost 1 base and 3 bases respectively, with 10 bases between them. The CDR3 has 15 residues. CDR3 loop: CASSESAGVGNTIYF. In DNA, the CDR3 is TGTGCCAGCAGTGAATCCGCAGGGGTTGGAAACACCATATATTTT.

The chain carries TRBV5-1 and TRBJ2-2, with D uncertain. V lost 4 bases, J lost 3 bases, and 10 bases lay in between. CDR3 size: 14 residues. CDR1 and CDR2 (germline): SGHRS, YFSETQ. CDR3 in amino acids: CASSKGPDTGELFF. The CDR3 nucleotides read TGCGCCAGCAGCAAAGGACCGGACACCGGGGAGCTGTTTTTT.

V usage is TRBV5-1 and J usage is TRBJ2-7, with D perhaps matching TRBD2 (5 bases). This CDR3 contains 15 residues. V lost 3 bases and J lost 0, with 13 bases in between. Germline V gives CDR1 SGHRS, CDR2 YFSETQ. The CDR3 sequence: CASSSTGLSSYEQYF. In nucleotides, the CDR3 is TGCGCCAGCAGCTCGACGGGGTTGAGCTCCTACGAGCAGTACTTC.

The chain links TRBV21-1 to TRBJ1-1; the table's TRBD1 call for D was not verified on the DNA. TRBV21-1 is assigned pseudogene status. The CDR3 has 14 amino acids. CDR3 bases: TGTGCCAGCAGCAAATGGACAGAGAACACTGAAGCTTTCTTT. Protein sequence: CASSKWTENTEAFF.

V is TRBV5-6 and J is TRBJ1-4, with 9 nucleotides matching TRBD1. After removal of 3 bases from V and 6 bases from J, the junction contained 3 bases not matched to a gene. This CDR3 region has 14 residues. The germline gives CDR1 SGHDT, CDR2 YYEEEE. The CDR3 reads CASSWGTGYEKLFF. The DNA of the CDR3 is TGTGCCAGCAGCTGGGGGACAGGGTATGAAAAACTGTTTTTT.

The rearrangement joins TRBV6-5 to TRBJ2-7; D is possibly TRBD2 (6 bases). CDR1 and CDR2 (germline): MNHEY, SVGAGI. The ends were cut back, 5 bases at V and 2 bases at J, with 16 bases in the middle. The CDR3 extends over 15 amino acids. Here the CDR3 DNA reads TGTGCCAGCAGTCCAGCCGGGACTGCTGCCTACGAGCAGTACTTC. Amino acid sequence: CASSPAGTAAYEQYF.

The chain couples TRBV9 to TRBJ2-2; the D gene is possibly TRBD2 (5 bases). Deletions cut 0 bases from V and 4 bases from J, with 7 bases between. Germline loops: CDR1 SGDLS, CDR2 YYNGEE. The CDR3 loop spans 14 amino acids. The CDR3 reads CASSVGLATGELFF. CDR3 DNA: TGTGCCAGCAGCGTAGGGCTAGCCACCGGGGAGCTGTTTTTT.

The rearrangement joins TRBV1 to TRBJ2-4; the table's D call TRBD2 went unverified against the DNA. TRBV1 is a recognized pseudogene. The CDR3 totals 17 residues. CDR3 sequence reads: CTSSQDFSASLVGIQYF. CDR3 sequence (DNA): TGCACCAGCAGCCAAGATTTCTCGGCTAGCTTGGTTGGCATTCAGTACTTC.

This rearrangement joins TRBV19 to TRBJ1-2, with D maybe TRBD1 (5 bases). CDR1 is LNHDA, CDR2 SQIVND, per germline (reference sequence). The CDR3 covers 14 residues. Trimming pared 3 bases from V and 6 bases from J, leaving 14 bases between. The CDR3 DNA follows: TGTGCCAGTAGTATCTCCGGGGCAAACCATGGCTACACCTTC. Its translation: CASSISGANHGYTF.

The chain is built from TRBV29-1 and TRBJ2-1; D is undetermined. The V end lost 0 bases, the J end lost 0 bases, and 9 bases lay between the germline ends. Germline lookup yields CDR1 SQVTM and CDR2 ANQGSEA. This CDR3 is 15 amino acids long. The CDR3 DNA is TGCAGCGTTGAAGATGGGTCCAGCTCCTACAATGAGCAGTTCTTC. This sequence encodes CSVEDGSSSYNEQFF.